These 9 T cell receptor beta chains originate from one sample sequenced in a study of blood T cell repertoires in COVID-19. TCRdb keeps only in-frame clones here, not all; method: immunoSEQ multiplex PCR. The sample yields 200,000 or so clones, less than 85% seen once. Sequences were obtained from peripheral blood. The receptors originated from a woman between 70 and 85 years old with acute or convalescent COVID-19.

The chain is built from TRBV2 and TRBJ2-3, with D tentatively TRBD2 (7 bases). The V end was cut by 9 bases, the J end by 5 bases, with 18 bases between. The CDR3 extends over 14 amino acids. Germline assignment: CDR1 SNHLY and CDR2 FYNNEI. The CDR3 loop is CASNREGGEDTQYF. In DNA, the CDR3 is TGTGCCAGTAACAGGGAAGGGGGGGAAGATACGCAGTATTTT. Looking up the rest from reference TRBV2 and TRBJ2-3 gives the full variable domain: EPEVTQTPSHQVTQMGQEVILRCVPISNHLYFYWYRQILGQKVEFLVSFYNNEISEKSEIFDDQFSVERPDGSNFTLKIRSTKLEDSAMYFCASNREGGEDTQYFGPGTRLTVL.

The rearrangement links TRBV19 to TRBJ1-1, with TRBD1 matching 7 bases. The CDR3 covers 13 residues. The J segment lost 4 bases and the V segment lost 6 bases, leaving 5 bases of the junction unmatched. Per the germline V gene, CDR1 is LNHDA and CDR2 is SQIVND (reference sequence). The CDR3 spells CASRSQGSTEAFF. DNA for the CDR3: TGTGCCAGTAGATCACAGGGGTCCACTGAAGCTTTCTTT.

The chain couples TRBV25-1 to TRBJ2-3, with 11 bases lining up with TRBD2. CDR3 size: 16 residues. The junction had 6 bases not matched to a gene; V was cut back by 4 bases and J by 3 bases. The V gene's germline CDR1 is MGHDK and CDR2 SYGVNS. The CDR3 protein is CASSVITSGRTDTQYF. CDR3 DNA: TGTGCCAGCAGTGTAATAACTAGCGGGAGAACAGATACGCAGTATTTT. The variable domain in full, completed from reference TRBV25-1 and TRBJ2-3, reads EADIYQTPRYLVIGTGKKITLECSQTMGHDKMYWYQQDPGMELHLIHYSYGVNSTEKGDLSSESTVSRIRTEHFPLTLESARPSHTSQYLCASSVITSGRTDTQYFGPGTRLTVL.

This clone has more than one count but fewer than ten. The rearrangement joins TRBV27 to TRBJ2-6; 14 positions match TRBD2. Germline assignment: CDR1 MNHEY and CDR2 SMNVEV (reference sequence). With 6 bases clipped from V and 5 bases from J, the junction kept 9 bases outside the gene matches. CDR3 length: 18 amino acids. The CDR3 is CASSIFGTSGSRANVLTF. Here the CDR3 DNA reads TGTGCCAGCAGCATCTTCGGGACTAGCGGGAGTCGGGCCAACGTCCTGACTTTC.

The chain recombines TRBV2 with TRBJ1-2, with a weak D call TRBD1 (6 bases). Looked up from germline, CDR1 is SNHLY and CDR2 is FYNNEI. Deletions cut 5 bases from V and 2 bases from J, with 9 bases between. The CDR3 sequence is 13 residues long. The CDR3 nucleotides read TGTGCCAGCAGTAACCAGGGGAACTATGGCTACACCTTC. Its protein is CASSNQGNYGYTF.

V is TRBV5-4 and J is TRBJ2-3; 14 bases fit TRBD2. CDR1 and CDR2 (germline): SGHNT, YYREEE (reference sequence). With V trimmed by 3 bases and J by 6 bases, 9 bases remained unmatched. The CDR3 length is 17 residues. The CDR3 sequence is CASSSGRRTSGGDTQYF. In DNA, the CDR3 is TGTGCCAGCAGCTCCGGCCGGAGGACTAGCGGGGGGGATACGCAGTATTTT. Variable domain in full (rest from reference TRBV5-4 and TRBJ2-3): ETGVTQSPTHLIKTRGQQVTLRCSSQSGHNTVSWYQQALGQGPQFIFQYYREEENGRGNFPPRFSGLQFPNYSSELNVNALELDDSALYLCASSSGRRTSGGDTQYFGPGTRLTVL.

The rearrangement links TRBV9 to TRBJ2-2, with TRBD2 matching over 8 bases. The junction had 5 bases not matched to a gene; V was cut back by 0 bases and J by 4 bases. Germline V gene lookup returns CDR1 SGDLS and CDR2 YYNGEE. The CDR3 has 16 residues. The CDR3 region is CASSVGFSGSTGELFF. CDR3 in DNA: TGTGCCAGCAGCGTAGGGTTCAGCGGGAGCACCGGGGAGCTGTTTTTT.

This rearrangement joins TRBV6-1 to TRBJ2-7, with a tentative D call TRBD1 (5 bases). This CDR3 region has 16 residues. With 1 base removed from V and 0 bases from J, the gap between germline ends came to 13 bases. Germline CDR1 MNHNS, CDR2 SASEGT. The CDR3 loop is CASSEEIRALSYEQYF. CDR3 nucleotides: TGTGCCAGCAGTGAAGAAATCAGGGCCCTCTCCTACGAGCAGTACTTC.

The chain employs TRBV19 and TRBJ2-7, with D perhaps matching TRBD1 (5 bases). The CDR3 spans 14 residues. Germline loops: CDR1 LNHDA, CDR2 SQIVND (reference sequence). The ends were cut back, 4 bases at V and 6 bases at J, with 16 bases in the middle. Written as DNA, the CDR3 is TGTGCCAGTAGTAAGGGGCCTCCCAAGGGCGAGCAGTACTTC. Its translation: CASSKGPPKGEQYF. The complete variable domain, with remaining parts taken from reference TRBV19 and TRBJ2-7, reads DGGITQSPKYLFRKEGQNVTLSCEQNLNHDAMYWYRQDPGQGLRLIYYSQIVNDFQKGDIAEGYSVSREKKESFPLTVTSAQKNPTAFYLCASSKGPPKGEQYFGPGTRLTVT.